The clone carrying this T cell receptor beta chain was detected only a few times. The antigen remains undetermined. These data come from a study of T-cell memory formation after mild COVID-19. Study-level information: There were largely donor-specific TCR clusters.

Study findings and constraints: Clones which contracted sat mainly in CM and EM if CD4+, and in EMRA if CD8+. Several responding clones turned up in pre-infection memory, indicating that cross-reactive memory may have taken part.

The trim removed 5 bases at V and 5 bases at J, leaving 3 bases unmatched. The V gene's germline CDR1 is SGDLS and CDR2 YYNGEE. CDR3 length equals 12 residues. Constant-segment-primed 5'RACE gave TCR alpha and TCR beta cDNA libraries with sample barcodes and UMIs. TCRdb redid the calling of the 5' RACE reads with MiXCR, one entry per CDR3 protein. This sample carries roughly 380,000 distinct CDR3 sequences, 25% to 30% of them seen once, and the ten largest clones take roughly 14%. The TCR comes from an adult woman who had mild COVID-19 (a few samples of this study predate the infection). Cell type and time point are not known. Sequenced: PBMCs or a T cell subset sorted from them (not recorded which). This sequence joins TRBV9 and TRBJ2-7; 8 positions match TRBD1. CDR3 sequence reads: CASSGQGNEQYF. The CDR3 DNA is TGTGCCAGCAGTGGACAGGGCAACGAGCAGTACTTC.